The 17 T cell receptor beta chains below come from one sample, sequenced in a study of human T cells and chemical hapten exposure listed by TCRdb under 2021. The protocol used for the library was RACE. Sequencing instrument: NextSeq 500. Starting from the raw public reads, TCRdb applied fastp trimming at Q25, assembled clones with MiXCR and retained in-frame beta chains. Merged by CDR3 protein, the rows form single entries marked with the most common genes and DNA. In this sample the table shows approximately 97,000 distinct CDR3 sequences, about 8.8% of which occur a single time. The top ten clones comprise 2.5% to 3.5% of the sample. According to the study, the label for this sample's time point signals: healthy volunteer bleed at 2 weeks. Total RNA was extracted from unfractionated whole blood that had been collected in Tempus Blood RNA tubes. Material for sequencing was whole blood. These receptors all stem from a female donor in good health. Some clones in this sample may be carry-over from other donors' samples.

The CDR3 nucleotides read TGCGCCAGCAGACCGTCCAAGGCGAGCTTGAACAGCTACGAGCAGTACTTC. Its translation is CASRPSKASLNSYEQYF. The chain links TRBV5-1 to TRBJ2-7; no clear D. Germline V CDR1 and CDR2: SGHRS, YFSETQ. The CDR3 totals 17 residues. V was trimmed by 5 bases and J by 3 bases, leaving 24 bases between them.

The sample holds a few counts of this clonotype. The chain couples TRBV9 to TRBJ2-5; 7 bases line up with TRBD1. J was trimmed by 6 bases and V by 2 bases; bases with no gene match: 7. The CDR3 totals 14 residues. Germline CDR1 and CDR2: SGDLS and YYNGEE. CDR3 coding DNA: TGTGCCAGCAGCGTTGACAGGGAAGAGAAGACCCAGTACTTC. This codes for CASSVDREEKTQYF.

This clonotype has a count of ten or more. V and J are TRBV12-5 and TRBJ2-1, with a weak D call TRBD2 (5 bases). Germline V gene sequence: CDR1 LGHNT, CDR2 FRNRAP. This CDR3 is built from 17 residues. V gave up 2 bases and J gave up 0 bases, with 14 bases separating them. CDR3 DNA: TGTGCTAGTGGTTTGAATGGACTTGATAGCTCCTACAATGAGCAGTTCTTC. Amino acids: CASGLNGLDSSYNEQFF.

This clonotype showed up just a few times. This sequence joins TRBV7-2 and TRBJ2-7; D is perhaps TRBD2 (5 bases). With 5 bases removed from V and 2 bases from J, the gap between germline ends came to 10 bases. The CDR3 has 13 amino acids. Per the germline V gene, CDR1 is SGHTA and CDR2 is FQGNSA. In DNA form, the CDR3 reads TGTGCCAGCAGCCCCAGCGGTCCCTACGAGCAGTACTTC. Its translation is CASSPSGPYEQYF.

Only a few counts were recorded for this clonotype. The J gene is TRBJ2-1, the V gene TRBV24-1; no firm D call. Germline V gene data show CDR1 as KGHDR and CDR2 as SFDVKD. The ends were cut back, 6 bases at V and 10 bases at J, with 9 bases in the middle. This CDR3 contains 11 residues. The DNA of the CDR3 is TGTGCCACCAGTAACCGTGGCGAGCAGTTCTTC. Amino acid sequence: CATSNRGEQFF.

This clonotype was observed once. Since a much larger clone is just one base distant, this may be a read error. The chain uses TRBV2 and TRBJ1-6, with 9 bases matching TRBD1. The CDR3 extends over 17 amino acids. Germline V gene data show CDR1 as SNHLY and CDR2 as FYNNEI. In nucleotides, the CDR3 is TGTGACAGCAGAAACGACAGGGGGTCTGTGTCCAATTCACCCCTCCACTTT. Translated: CDSRNDRGSVSNSPLHF.

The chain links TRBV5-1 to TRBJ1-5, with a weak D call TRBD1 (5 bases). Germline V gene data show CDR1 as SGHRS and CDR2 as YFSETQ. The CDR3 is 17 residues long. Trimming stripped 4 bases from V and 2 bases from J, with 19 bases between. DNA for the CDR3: TGCGCCAGCAGCCCGACTGACAGTTTCTACGGCAATCAGCCCCAGCATTTT. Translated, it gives CASSPTDSFYGNQPQHF.

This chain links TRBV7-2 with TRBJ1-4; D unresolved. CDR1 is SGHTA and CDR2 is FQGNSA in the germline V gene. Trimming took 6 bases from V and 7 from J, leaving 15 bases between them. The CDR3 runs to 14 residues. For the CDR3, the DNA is TGTGCCAGCAGGGCGGGGTTAGGTAGTGAAAAACTGTTTTTT. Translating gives CASRAGLGSEKLFF.

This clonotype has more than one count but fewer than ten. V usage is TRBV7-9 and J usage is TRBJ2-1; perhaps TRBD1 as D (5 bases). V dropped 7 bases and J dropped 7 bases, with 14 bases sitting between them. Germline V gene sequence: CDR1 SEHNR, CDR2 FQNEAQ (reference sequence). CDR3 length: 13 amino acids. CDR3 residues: CASIRTTVNEQFF. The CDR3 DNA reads TGTGCCAGCATCCGCACGACAGTAAATGAGCAGTTCTTC.

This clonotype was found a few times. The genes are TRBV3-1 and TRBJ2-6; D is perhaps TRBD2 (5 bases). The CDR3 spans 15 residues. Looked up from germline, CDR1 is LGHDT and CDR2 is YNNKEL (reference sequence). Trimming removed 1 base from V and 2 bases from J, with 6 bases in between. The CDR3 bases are TGTGCCAGCAGCCAAGTCGGGGCTGGGGCCAACGTCCTGACTTTC. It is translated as CASSQVGAGANVLTF. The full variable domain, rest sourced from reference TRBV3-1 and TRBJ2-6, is DTAVSQTPKYLVTQMGNDKSIKCEQNLGHDTMYWYKQDSKKFLKIMFSYNNKELIINETVPNRFSPKSPDKAHLNLHINSLELGDSAVYFCASSQVGAGANVLTFGAGSRLTVL.

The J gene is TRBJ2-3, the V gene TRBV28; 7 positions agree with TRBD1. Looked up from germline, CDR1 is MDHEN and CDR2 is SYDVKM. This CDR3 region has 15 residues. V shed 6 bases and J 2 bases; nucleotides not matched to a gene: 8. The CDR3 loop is CASSPTGAYTDTQYF. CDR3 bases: TGTGCCAGCAGCCCAACAGGGGCCTACACAGATACGCAGTATTTT. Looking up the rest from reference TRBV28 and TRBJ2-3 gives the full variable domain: DVKVTQSSRYLVKRTGEKVFLECVQDMDHENMFWYRQDPGLGLRLIYFSYDVKMKEKGDIPEGYSVSREKKERFSLILESASTNQTSMYLCASSPTGAYTDTQYFGPGTRLTVL.

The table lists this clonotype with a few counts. CDR3 in DNA: TGTGCCAGCAGTTACCAGCGGGAGGGCCACTCCTACAATGAGCAGTTCTTC. Translated, it gives CASSYQREGHSYNEQFF. This chain connects TRBV6-6 to TRBJ2-1; 10 nucleotides match TRBD2. Trimming took 2 bases from V and 0 from J; bases not matched to a gene: 4. There are 17 residues in the CDR3. CDR1 is MNHNY and CDR2 is SVGAGI in the germline V gene (reference sequence).

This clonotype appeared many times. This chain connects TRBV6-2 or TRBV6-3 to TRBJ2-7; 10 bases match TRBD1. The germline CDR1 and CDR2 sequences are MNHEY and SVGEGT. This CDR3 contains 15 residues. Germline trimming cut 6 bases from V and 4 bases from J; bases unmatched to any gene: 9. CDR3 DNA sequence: TGTGCCAGCAGCACACACCGGGACAGGGGTTACGAGCAGTACTTC. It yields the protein CASSTHRDRGYEQYF.

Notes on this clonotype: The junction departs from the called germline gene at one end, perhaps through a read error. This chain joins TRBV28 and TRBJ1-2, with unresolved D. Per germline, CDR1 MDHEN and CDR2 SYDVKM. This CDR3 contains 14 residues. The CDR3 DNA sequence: TGTGCCGGCAGTTTGCGCGCTGGTAACTATGGCTACACCTTC. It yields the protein CAGSLRAGNYGYTF.

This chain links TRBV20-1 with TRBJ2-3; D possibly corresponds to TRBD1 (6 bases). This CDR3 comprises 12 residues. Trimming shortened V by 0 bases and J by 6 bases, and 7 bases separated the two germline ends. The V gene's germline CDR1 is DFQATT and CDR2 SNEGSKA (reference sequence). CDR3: CSARDRGDTQYF. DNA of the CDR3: TGCAGTGCTAGAGACAGGGGTGATACGCAGTATTTT.

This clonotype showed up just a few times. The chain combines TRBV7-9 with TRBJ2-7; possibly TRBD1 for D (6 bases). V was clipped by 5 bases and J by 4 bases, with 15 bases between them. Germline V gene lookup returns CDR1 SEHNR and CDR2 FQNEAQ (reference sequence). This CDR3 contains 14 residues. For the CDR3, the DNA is TGTGCCAGCAGCCCCTCCGGGACAAAATACGAGCAGTACTTC. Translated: CASSPSGTKYEQYF.

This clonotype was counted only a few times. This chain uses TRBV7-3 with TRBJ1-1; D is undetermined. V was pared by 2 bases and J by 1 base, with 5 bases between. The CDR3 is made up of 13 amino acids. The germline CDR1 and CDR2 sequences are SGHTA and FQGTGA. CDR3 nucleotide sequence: TGTGCCAGCAGCTTATACGCGAACACTGAAGCTTTCTTT. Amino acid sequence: CASSLYANTEAFF.